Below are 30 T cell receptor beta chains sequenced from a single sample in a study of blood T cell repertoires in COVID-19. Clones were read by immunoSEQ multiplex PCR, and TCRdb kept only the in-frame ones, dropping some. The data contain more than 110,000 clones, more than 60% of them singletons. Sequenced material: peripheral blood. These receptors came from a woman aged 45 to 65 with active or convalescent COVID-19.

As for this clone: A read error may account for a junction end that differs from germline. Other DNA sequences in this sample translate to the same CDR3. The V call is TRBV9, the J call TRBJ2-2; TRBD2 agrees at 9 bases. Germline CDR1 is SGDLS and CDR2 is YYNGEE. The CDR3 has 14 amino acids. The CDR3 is CASNAGGRPGELFF. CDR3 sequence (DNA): TGCGCCAGCAACGCGGGGGGGCGGCCCGGGGAGCTGTTTTTT.

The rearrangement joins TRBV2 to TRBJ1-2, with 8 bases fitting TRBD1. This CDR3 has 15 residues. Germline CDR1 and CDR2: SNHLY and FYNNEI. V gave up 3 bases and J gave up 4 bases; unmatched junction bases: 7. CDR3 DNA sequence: TGTGCCAGCAGTGAGAGACAGGGGAGCGTCTATGGCTACACCTTC. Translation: CASSERQGSVYGYTF.

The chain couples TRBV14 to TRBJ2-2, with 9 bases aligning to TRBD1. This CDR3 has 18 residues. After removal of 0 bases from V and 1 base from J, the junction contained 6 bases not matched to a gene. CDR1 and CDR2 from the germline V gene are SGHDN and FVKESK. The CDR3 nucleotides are TGTGCCAGCAGCCAAGAGGCCCCGGGACAGGGGAACACCGGGGAGCTGTTTTTT. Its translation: CASSQEAPGQGNTGELFF.

Here the CDR3 DNA reads TGTGCCAGCAGTTTATCAGGGGGTGATAATTCACCCCTCCACTTT. Translated, it gives CASSLSGGDNSPLHF. The chain links TRBV28 to TRBJ1-6; 7 bases align to TRBD1. The trim removed 1 base at V and 5 bases at J, leaving 2 bases unmatched. Germline CDR1 reads MDHEN; CDR2 reads SYDVKM. There are 15 residues in the CDR3.

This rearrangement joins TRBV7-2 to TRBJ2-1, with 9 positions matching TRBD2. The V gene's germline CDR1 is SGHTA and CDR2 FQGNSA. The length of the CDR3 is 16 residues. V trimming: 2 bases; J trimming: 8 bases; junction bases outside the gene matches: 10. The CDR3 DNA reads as TGTGCCAGCAGCTTACCTGTGCGGGAGGGCCTGGATGAGCAGTTCTTC. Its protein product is CASSLPVREGLDEQFF.

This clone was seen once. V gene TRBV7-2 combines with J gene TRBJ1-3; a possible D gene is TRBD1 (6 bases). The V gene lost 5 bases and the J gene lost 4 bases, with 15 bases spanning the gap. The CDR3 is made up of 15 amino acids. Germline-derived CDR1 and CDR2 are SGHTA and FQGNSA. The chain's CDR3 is CASSPGGANGNTIYF. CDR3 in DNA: TGTGCCAGCAGCCCCGGGGGGGCTAACGGAAACACCATATATTTT.

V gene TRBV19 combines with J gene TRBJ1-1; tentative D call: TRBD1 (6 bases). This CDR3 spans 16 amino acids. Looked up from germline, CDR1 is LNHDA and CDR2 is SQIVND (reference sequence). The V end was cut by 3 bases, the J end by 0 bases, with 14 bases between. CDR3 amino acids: CASSIRDRKMNTEAFF. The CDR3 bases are TGTGCCAGTAGTATTAGAGACAGGAAGATGAACACTGAAGCTTTCTTT. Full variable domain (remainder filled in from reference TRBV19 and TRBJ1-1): DGGITQSPKYLFRKEGQNVTLSCEQNLNHDAMYWYRQDPGQGLRLIYYSQIVNDFQKGDIAEGYSVSREKKESFPLTVTSAQKNPTAFYLCASSIRDRKMNTEAFFGQGTRLTVV.

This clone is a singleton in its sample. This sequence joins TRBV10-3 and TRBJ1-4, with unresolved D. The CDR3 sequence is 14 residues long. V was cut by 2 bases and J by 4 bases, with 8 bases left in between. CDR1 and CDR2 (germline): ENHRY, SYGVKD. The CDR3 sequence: CAISENSINEKLFF. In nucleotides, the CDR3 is TGTGCCATCAGTGAGAATTCTATTAATGAAAAACTGTTTTTT.

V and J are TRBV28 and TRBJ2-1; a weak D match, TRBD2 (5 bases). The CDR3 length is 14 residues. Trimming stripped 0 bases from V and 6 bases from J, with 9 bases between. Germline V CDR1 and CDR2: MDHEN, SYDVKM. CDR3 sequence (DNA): TGTGCCAGCAGTTTATGGGGGAGCGGCAATGAGCAGTTCTTC. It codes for CASSLWGSGNEQFF.

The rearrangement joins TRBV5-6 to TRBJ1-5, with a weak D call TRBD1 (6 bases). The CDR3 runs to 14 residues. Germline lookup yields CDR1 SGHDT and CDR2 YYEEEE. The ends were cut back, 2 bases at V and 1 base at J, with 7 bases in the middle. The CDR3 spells CASSFGQSNQPQHF. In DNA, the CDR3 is TGTGCCAGCAGCTTTGGACAGAGCAATCAGCCCCAGCATTTT.

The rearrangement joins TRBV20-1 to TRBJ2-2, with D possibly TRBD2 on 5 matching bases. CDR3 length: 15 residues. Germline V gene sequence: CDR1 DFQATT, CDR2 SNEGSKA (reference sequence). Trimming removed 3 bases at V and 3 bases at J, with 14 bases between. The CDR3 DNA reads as TGCAGTGCTAGTATTGGGAGATTGGACACCGGGGAGCTGTTTTTT. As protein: CSASIGRLDTGELFF.

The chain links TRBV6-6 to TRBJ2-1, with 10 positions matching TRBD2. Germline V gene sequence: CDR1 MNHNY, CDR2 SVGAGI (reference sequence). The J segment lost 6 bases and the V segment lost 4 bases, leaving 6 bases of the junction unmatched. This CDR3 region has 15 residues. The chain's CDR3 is CASSFTSGNPNEQFF. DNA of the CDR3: TGTGCCAGCAGTTTCACTAGCGGGAACCCCAATGAGCAGTTCTTC.

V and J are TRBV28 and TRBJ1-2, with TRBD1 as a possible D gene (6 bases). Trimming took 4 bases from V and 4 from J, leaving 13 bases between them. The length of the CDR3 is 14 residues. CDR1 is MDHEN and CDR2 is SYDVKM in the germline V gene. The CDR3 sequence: CASSSPTGIYGYTF. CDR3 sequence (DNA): TGTGCCAGCAGTTCCCCTACAGGGATCTATGGCTACACCTTC.

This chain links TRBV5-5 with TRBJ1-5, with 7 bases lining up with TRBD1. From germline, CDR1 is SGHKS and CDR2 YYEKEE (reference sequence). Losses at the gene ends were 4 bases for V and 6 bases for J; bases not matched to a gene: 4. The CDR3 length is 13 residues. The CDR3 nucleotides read TGTGCCAGCAGCCGACAGGGCGGTCAGCCCCAGCATTTT. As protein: CASSRQGGQPQHF.

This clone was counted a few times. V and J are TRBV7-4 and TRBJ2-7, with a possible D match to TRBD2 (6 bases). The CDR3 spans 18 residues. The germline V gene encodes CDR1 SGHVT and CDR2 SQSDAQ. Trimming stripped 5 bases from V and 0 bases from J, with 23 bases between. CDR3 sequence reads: CASSRHWEVSCYSYEQYF. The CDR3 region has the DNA TGTGCCAGCAGCCGGCATTGGGAGGTTTCGTGCTACTCCTACGAGCAGTACTTC.

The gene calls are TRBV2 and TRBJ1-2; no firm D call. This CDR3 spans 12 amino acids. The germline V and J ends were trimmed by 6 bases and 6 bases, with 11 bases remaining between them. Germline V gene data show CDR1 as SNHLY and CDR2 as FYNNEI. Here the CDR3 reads CASRARGNGYTF. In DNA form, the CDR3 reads TGTGCCAGCAGGGCCCGGGGAAATGGCTACACCTTC.

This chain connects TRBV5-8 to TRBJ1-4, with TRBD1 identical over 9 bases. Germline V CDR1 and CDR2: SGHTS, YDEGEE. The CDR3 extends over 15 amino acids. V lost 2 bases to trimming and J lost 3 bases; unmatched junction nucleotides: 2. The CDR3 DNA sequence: TGTGCCAGCAGCTTATGGACAGGGGCTAATGAAAAACTGTTTTTT. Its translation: CASSLWTGANEKLFF.

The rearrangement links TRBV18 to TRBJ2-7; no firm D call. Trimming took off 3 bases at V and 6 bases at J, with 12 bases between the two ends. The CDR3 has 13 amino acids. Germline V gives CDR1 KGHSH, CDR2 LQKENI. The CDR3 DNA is TGTGCCAGCTCACCCCCGATCCCGGGCGAGCAGTACTTC. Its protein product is CASSPPIPGEQYF. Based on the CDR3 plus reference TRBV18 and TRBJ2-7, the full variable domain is NAGVMQNPRHLVRRRGQEARLRCSPMKGHSHVYWYRQLPEEGLKFMVYLQKENIIDESGMPKERFSAEFPKEGPSILRIQQVVRGDSAAYFCASSPPIPGEQYFGPGTRLTVT.

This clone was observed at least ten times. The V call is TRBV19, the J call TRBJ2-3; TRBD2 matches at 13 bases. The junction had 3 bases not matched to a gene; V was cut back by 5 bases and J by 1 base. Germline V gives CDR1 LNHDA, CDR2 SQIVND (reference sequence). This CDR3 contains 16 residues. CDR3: CASSRTSGRGTDTQYF. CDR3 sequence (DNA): TGTGCCAGTAGTCGGACTAGCGGGAGAGGCACAGATACGCAGTATTTT.

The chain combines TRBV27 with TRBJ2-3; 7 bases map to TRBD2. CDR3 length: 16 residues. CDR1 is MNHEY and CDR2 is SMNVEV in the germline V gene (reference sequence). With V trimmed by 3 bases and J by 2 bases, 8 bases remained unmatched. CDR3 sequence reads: CASSFGGLAVTDTQYF. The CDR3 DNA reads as TGTGCCAGCAGTTTCGGCGGTCTAGCGGTCACAGATACGCAGTATTTT.

CDR3 DNA: TGTGCCAGCACCAACCGGGACAGGGGCCTTCTACTGTTTTTT. Translated, it gives CASTNRDRGLLLFF. The chain is built from TRBV28 and TRBJ1-4; 10 bases fit TRBD1. V lost 7 bases to trimming and J lost 13 bases; unmatched junction nucleotides: 12. Germline-derived CDR1 and CDR2 are MDHEN and SYDVKM. CDR3 length: 14 amino acids.

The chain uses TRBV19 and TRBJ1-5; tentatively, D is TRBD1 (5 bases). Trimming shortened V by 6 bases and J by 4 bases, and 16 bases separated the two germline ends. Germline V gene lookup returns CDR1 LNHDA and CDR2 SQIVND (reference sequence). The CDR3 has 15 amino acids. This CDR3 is CASSREDGRNQPQHF. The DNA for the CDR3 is TGTGCCAGTAGCAGGGAAGACGGAAGAAATCAGCCCCAGCATTTT.

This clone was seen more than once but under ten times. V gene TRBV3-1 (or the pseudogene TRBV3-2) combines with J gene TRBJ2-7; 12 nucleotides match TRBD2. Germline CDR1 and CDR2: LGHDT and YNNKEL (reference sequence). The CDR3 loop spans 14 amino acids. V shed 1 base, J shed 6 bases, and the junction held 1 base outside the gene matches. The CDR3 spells CASSQGLAGAEQYF. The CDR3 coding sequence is TGTGCCAGCAGCCAAGGACTAGCGGGGGCCGAGCAGTACTTC.

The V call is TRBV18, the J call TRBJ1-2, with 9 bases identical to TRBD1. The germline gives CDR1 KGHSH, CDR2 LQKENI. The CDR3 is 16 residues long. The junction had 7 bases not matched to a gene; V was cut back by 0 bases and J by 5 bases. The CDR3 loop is CASSPPIRQGVYGYTF. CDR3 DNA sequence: TGTGCCAGCTCACCACCGATCCGACAGGGGGTTTATGGCTACACCTTC. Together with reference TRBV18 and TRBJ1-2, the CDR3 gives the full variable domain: NAGVMQNPRHLVRRRGQEARLRCSPMKGHSHVYWYRQLPEEGLKFMVYLQKENIIDESGMPKERFSAEFPKEGPSILRIQQVVRGDSAAYFCASSPPIRQGVYGYTFGSGTRLTVV.

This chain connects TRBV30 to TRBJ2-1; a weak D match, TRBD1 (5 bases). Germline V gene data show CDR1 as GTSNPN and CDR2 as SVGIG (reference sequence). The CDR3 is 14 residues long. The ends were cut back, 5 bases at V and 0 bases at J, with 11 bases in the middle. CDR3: CAWAYRSSYNEQFF. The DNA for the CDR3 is TGTGCCTGGGCTTACAGGAGCTCCTACAATGAGCAGTTCTTC.

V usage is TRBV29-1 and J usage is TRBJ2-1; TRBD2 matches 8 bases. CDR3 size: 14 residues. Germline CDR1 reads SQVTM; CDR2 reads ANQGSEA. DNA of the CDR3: TGCGGAAGTAAAAGCGGGAGTATATACAATGAGCAGTTCTTC. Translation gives CGSKSGSIYNEQFF.

The CDR3 sequence is CATSDLPGLAGQSPAQYF. The CDR3 nucleotides are TGTGCCACCAGTGATTTGCCGGGACTAGCGGGCCAATCGCCGGCTCAGTATTTT. The rearrangement uses TRBV24-1 and TRBJ2-3, with 12 nucleotides matching TRBD2. Looked up from germline, CDR1 is KGHDR and CDR2 is SFDVKD. With 0 bases clipped from V and 12 bases from J, the junction kept 15 bases outside the gene matches. CDR3 size: 18 residues.

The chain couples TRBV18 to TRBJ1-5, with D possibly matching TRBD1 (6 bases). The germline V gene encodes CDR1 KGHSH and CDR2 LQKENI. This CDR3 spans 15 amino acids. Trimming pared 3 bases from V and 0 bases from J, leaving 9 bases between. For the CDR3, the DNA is TGTGCCAGCTCACCTAACAGGGATAGCAATCAGCCCCAGCATTTT. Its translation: CASSPNRDSNQPQHF.

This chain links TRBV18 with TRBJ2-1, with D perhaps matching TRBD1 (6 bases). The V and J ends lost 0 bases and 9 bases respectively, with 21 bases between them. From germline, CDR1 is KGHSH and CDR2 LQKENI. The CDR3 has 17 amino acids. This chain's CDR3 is CASSPPGAIAGAFEQFF. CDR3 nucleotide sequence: TGTGCCAGCTCACCACCGGGGGCAATCGCTGGCGCCTTTGAGCAGTTCTTC.

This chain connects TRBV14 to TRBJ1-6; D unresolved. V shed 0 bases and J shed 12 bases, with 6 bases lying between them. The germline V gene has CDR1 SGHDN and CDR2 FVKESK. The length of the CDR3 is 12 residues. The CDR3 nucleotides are TGTGCCAGCAGCCAAGATACGCGACCCCTCCACTTT. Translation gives CASSQDTRPLHF.